Listed below are T cell receptor beta chains from one sample, sequenced in a study of blood T cell repertoires in COVID-19. Sequenced by immunoSEQ multiplex PCR; TCRdb stores in-frame clones only, minus some. The sample yields about 140,000 clones, over 75% seen once. The material sequenced was peripheral blood. Receptors were obtained from a man aged 45 to 65 with acute or convalescent COVID-19. Each CDR3 is given with its conserved first and last residue. A D gene is named only where the DNA matches it firmly. Not every row has a clone size; where given, it reads once, few, many or a size class.

D gene	V gene	clone size	J gene	CDR3 protein	CDR3 DNA
TRBD1	TRBV5-1	-	TRBJ1-1	CASSLTGANTEAFF	TGCGCCAGCAGCTTGACAGGGGCGAACACTGAAGCTTTCTTT
TRBD2	TRBV10-3	once	TRBJ2-7	CALAASGVPYEQYF	TGTGCTCTGGCGGCTAGCGGGGTCCCTTACGAGCAGTACTTC
TRBD1	TRBV4-1	few	TRBJ1-2	CASSQVEAGGIHGYTF	TGCGCCAGCAGCCAAGTGGAGGCAGGGGGCATCCATGGCTACACCTTC
TRBD1	TRBV4-1	-	TRBJ1-5	CASSQEGTVDQPQHF	TGCGCCAGCAGCCAAGAAGGGACAGTAGATCAGCCCCAGCATTTT
TRBD2	TRBV11-1	-	TRBJ2-1	CASSLVVAGNNEQFF	TGTGCCAGCAGCTTAGTGGTAGCGGGAAACAATGAGCAGTTCTTC
-	TRBV30	-	TRBJ2-7	CAWGKQGTYEQYF	TGTGCCTGGGGAAAACAGGGAACCTACGAGCAGTACTTC
-	TRBV7-8	-	TRBJ1-5	CASNRGSGSNQPQHF	TGTGCCAGCAATAGGGGGTCGGGCAGCAATCAGCCCCAGCATTTT
TRBD1	TRBV18	-	TRBJ2-2	CASSPPQGQASGELFF	TGTGCCAGCTCACCACCACAGGGACAGGCCTCCGGGGAGCTGTTTTTT
TRBD2	TRBV5-1	-	TRBJ2-3	CASSSGTSGLVDTQYF	TGCGCCAGCAGCTCCGGGACTAGCGGGTTGGTAGATACGCAGTATTTT
-	TRBV10-3	-	TRBJ1-5	CAIRRGGGLNQPQHF	TGTGCCATCAGGAGAGGGGGGGGACTCAATCAGCCCCAGCATTTT
-	TRBV18	-	TRBJ2-1	CASSPLAVDEQFF	TGTGCCAGCTCACCACTAGCGGTAGATGAGCAGTTCTTC
TRBD1	TRBV15	once	TRBJ2-2	CATATSPGTGGERGGELFF	TGTGCCACCGCCACGTCTCCTGGGACAGGGGGTGAACGCGGCGGGGAGCTGTTTTTT
TRBD2	TRBV6-5	-	TRBJ2-7	CASSQGLAGVYEQYF	TGTGCCAGCAGCCAGGGACTAGCAGGGGTCTACGAGCAGTACTTC
-	TRBV6-1	-	TRBJ1-1	CASSEGPGLYTEAFF	TGTGCCAGCAGTGAAGGCCCAGGGCTCTACACTGAAGCTTTCTTT
TRBD2	TRBV19	-	TRBJ2-2	CASSIAGGNTGELFF	TGTGCCAGTAGTATAGCGGGAGGGAACACCGGGGAGCTGTTTTTT
TRBD2	TRBV10-3	few	TRBJ2-1	CAISEPRTREQFF	TGTGCCATCAGTGAGCCCAGGACTAGGGAGCAGTTCTTC
-	TRBV6-5	-	TRBJ2-2	CATRGNTGELFF	TGTGCCACCCGGGGGAACACCGGGGAGCTGTTTTTT
-	TRBV7-2	-	TRBJ2-7	CASSLRDEQYF	TGTGCCAGCAGCTTAAGAGACGAGCAGTACTTC
TRBD1	TRBV12-5	once	TRBJ1-5	CASGGDRAYSNQPQHF	TGTGCTAGTGGTGGGGACAGGGCCTATAGCAATCAGCCCCAGCATTTT
TRBD1	TRBV5-4	once	TRBJ1-1	CASSLAGTVNTEAFF	TGTGCCAGCAGCTTAGCCGGGACAGTGAACACTGAAGCTTTCTTT
TRBD1	TRBV2	-	TRBJ1-2	CASRAGTGGVKDTF	TGTGCCAGCAGAGCCGGGACAGGGGGCGTTAAGGACACCTTC
-	TRBV10-1	-	TRBJ2-2	CASSVWQNTGELFF	TGCGCCAGCAGTGTTTGGCAGAACACCGGGGAGCTGTTTTTT
-	TRBV6-5	-	TRBJ2-2	CASSLGHSGELFF	TGTGCCAGCAGCCTGGGACATTCCGGGGAGCTGTTTTTT
TRBD1	TRBV28	few	TRBJ1-5	CASMTSTDRGFRNQPQHF	TGTGCCAGCATGACTTCTACGGACAGGGGTTTTCGCAATCAGCCCCAGCATTTT
-	TRBV27	-	TRBJ2-1	CASSYRGAYNEQFF	TGTGCCAGCAGTTATCGCGGGGCCTACAATGAGCAGTTCTTC
TRBD2	TRBV5-1	few	TRBJ2-2	CASSVGTSVGGELFF	TGCGCCAGCAGCGTCGGGACTAGCGTGGGCGGGGAGCTGTTTTTT
-	TRBV7-6	-	TRBJ1-3	CASSSQAPRSGNTIYF	TGTGCCAGCAGCTCCCAGGCTCCTCGCTCTGGAAACACCATATATTTT
-	TRBV6-5	few	TRBJ1-1	CASSYLTGAEAFF	TGTGCCAGCAGTTACCTCACGGGGGCTGAAGCTTTCTTT
-	TRBV5-1	-	TRBJ1-1	CASSLQGRDTEAFF	TGCGCCAGCAGCCTCCAGGGGAGGGATACTGAAGCTTTCTTT
TRBD2	TRBV7-6	-	TRBJ2-1	CASSLSAGTYNEQFF	TGTGCCAGCAGCCTATCAGCGGGGACCTACAATGAGCAGTTCTTC
-	TRBV2	-	TRBJ1-5	CASKGDHQPQHF	TGTGCCAGCAAGGGGGATCATCAGCCCCAGCATTTT
-	TRBV18	-	TRBJ2-1	CASSPREGVYNEQFF	TGTGCCAGCTCTCCCAGGGAAGGGGTCTACAATGAGCAGTTCTTC
-	TRBV5-1	-	TRBJ1-1	CASTRPENGNTEAFF	TGCGCCAGCACGCGACCGGAGAACGGAAACACTGAAGCTTTCTTT
TRBD2	TRBV13	-	TRBJ2-3	CASSPRGSTDTQYF	TGTGCCAGCAGCCCGCGGGGGAGCACAGATACGCAGTATTTT
TRBD2	TRBV19	-	TRBJ2-7	CASSIREGPVEQYF	TGTGCCAGTAGTATAAGGGAGGGCCCAGTCGAGCAGTACTTC
-	TRBV27	-	TRBJ2-5	CASRPAGQETQYF	TGTGCCAGCAGACCGGCGGGCCAAGAGACCCAGTACTTC
-	TRBV7-8	-	TRBJ1-6	CASSLVATDNSPLHF	TGTGCCAGCAGCTTAGTTGCGACAGATAATTCACCCCTCCACTTT
-	TRBV7-2	-	TRBJ1-5	CASSLARIAGVRAQPQHF	TGTGCCAGCAGCTTAGCCCGAATCGCGGGGGTACGGGCTCAGCCCCAGCATTTT
-	TRBV11-2	-	TRBJ2-7	CASSLQTAGGEQYF	TGTGCCAGCAGCTTGCAGACCGCGGGCGGAGAGCAGTACTTC
-	TRBV2	once	TRBJ2-2	CAGRTSPSNTGELFF	TGTGCCGGTAGGACATCGCCTTCGAACACCGGGGAGCTGTTTTTT
-	TRBV7-2	-	TRBJ2-2	CASRSSGVVGELFF	TGTGCCAGCAGATCGTCGGGAGTGGTCGGGGAGCTGTTTTTT
-	TRBV7-2	-	TRBJ2-5	CASSLNSGAETQYF	TGTGCCAGCAGCTTAAATTCAGGGGCAGAGACCCAGTACTTC